This T cell receptor (beta chain) was sequenced during a study of shared clonotypes between healthy human individuals. Looking at the study overall: Those who served as donors were a couple of women and three men between the ages of 18 and 49. Each donor contributed plates that comprised three CD4 naive, three CD4 memory, two CD8 naive and one CD8 memory. Study results and limitations: Limited genetic and exposure-history diversity came from having few donors.

The CDR3 length is 15 residues. Germline CDR1 and CDR2: SGHTA and FQGNSA. V lost 2 bases, J lost 2 bases, and 13 bases lay in between. As to this clone: Its antigen is unidentified.

The assay ran at deep level. Method: immunoSEQ multiplex PCR; TCRdb's copy keeps in-frame clones and lacks some. Of a few million clones listed, roughly 92% were seen once; the top ten hold roughly 0.13%. This chain connects TRBV7-2 to TRBJ2-7; no firm D call. Sequencing was performed on naive CD4+ T cells sorted from blood. Subset reported: CD45RA+ positively selected. This clonotype originated in a man between 18 and 35 years old in good health. In DNA, the CDR3 is TGTGCCAGCAGCTTACCCATCAATCGGGCCTACGAGCAGTACTTC. Translation: CASSLPINRAYEQYF.